Following are 14 T cell receptor beta chains from one sample sequenced in a study of cytomegalovirus exposure and HLA in healthy donors. The PCR ran on 60 Vbeta and 13 Jbeta primers. The protocol was immunoSEQ multiplex PCR, while the TCRdb copy is restricted to in-frame clones and leaves out a portion. The table has more than 80,000 clones, less than 80% seen once. The sample comprised PBMCs. These receptors were taken from a woman in her thirties or forties in good health and CMV-seropositive.

V and J are TRBV7-9 and TRBJ2-6, with no clear D. Germline loops: CDR1 SEHNR, CDR2 FQNEAQ (reference sequence). Deletions cut 3 bases from V and 3 bases from J, with 3 bases between. The CDR3 has 13 residues. The CDR3 loop reads CASSFGGANVLTF. DNA for the CDR3: TGTGCCAGCAGCTTCGGTGGGGCCAACGTCCTGACTTTC.

V usage is TRBV29-1 and J usage is TRBJ2-1; tentative D call: TRBD1 (5 bases). In germline, CDR1 is SQVTM, CDR2 ANQGSEA. Trimming left V 4 bases short and J 7 bases short, with 11 bases between. This CDR3 region has 12 residues. The CDR3 nucleotides are TGCAGCGTTGCAGGGTTGGATAATGAGCAGTTCTTC. It yields the protein CSVAGLDNEQFF.

This clone was seen a few times. This chain links TRBV27 with TRBJ2-1; D is possibly TRBD2 (6 bases). V was clipped by 5 bases and J by 4 bases, with 9 bases between them. Germline V CDR1 and CDR2: MNHEY, SMNVEV (reference sequence). CDR3 length: 13 residues. The CDR3 loop is CASSRRVYNEQFF. Here the CDR3 DNA reads TGTGCCAGCAGTCGGAGGGTGTACAATGAGCAGTTCTTC.

The chain combines TRBV19 with TRBJ2-7; no reliable D call. V was clipped by 7 bases and J by 7 bases, with 17 bases between them. The germline gives CDR1 LNHDA, CDR2 SQIVND (reference sequence). The CDR3 extends over 13 amino acids. CDR3 nucleotides: TGTGCCAGTAAATCTCGGGTTTCGGAGGAGCAGTACTTC. As protein: CASKSRVSEEQYF. Filled out from reference TRBV19 and TRBJ2-7, the complete variable domain reads DGGITQSPKYLFRKEGQNVTLSCEQNLNHDAMYWYRQDPGQGLRLIYYSQIVNDFQKGDIAEGYSVSREKKESFPLTVTSAQKNPTAFYLCASKSRVSEEQYFGPGTRLTVT.

This chain uses TRBV5-4 with TRBJ1-2; D possibly corresponds to TRBD1 (5 bases). Trimming shortened V by 0 bases and J by 4 bases, and 10 bases separated the two germline ends. CDR3 length: 14 amino acids. The germline V gene encodes CDR1 SGHNT and CDR2 YYREEE (reference sequence). The CDR3: CASSLDQGSYGYTF. DNA for the CDR3: TGTGCCAGCAGCTTGGATCAGGGCAGCTATGGCTACACCTTC.

The chain couples TRBV7-9 to TRBJ2-2; D uncertain. Deletions cut 5 bases from V and 6 bases from J, with 16 bases between. CDR3 size: 15 residues. Per germline, CDR1 SEHNR and CDR2 FQNEAQ (reference sequence). CDR3 region: CASSLLNPVSGELFF. CDR3 nucleotides: TGTGCCAGCAGCCTGCTGAACCCGGTTTCCGGGGAGCTGTTTTTT. The full variable domain, rest sourced from reference TRBV7-9 and TRBJ2-2, is DTGVSQNPRHKITKRGQNVTFRCDPISEHNRLYWYRQTLGQGPEFLTYFQNEAQLEKSRLLSDRFSAERPKGSFSTLEIQRTEQGDSAMYLCASSLLNPVSGELFFGEGSRLTVL.

The V gene is TRBV19, the J gene TRBJ2-3; TRBD2 agrees at 7 bases. Trimming at V came to 3 bases and at J to 5 bases, leaving 5 bases not matched to a gene. Germline lookup yields CDR1 LNHDA and CDR2 SQIVND (reference sequence). The CDR3 loop spans 14 amino acids. The CDR3 reads CASSMGRVEDTQYF. The CDR3, as DNA: TGTGCCAGTAGTATGGGGAGGGTAGAAGATACGCAGTATTTT.

Written as DNA, the CDR3 is TGTGCCAGCAGGACTAGAAAATACAATGAGCAGTTCTTC. It codes for CASRTRKYNEQFF. The chain couples TRBV2 to TRBJ2-1; a weak D match, TRBD2 (6 bases). V was trimmed by 6 bases and J by 4 bases, leaving 10 bases between them. Per germline, CDR1 SNHLY and CDR2 FYNNEI. This CDR3 has 13 amino acids.

The chain has TRBV9 and TRBJ2-7; 8 bases match TRBD2. CDR1 is SGDLS and CDR2 is YYNGEE in the germline V gene. With V trimmed by 0 bases and J by 5 bases, 7 bases remained unmatched. This CDR3 has 15 residues. This CDR3 is CASSVGGRGDHEQYF. CDR3 coding DNA: TGTGCCAGCAGCGTAGGGGGGCGGGGGGATCACGAGCAGTACTTC. Full variable domain (remainder filled in from reference TRBV9 and TRBJ2-7): DSGVTQTPKHLITATGQRVTLRCSPRSGDLSVYWYQQSLDQGLQFLIQYYNGEERAKGNILERFSAQQFPDLHSELNLSSLELGDSALYFCASSVGGRGDHEQYFGPGTRLTVT.

The rearrangement uses TRBV25-1 and TRBJ2-3; possibly TRBD1 for D (6 bases). The germline V and J ends were trimmed by 2 bases and 0 bases, with 15 bases remaining between them. Germline lookup yields CDR1 MGHDK and CDR2 SYGVNS. The length of the CDR3 is 17 residues. The DNA of the CDR3 is TGTGCCAGCAGTGAAATCATGGGGACACCTAGCACAGATACGCAGTATTTT. Translating gives CASSEIMGTPSTDTQYF.

The rearrangement links TRBV10-3 to TRBJ2-7; 7 bases map to TRBD1. J was trimmed by 3 bases and V by 2 bases; bases with no gene match: 4. The CDR3 totals 14 residues. Germline values: CDR1 ENHRY, CDR2 SYGVKD. CDR3 in amino acids: CAISEGQELYEQYF. For the CDR3, the DNA is TGTGCCATCAGTGAGGGACAGGAGCTCTACGAGCAGTACTTC.

The gene calls are TRBV10-3 and TRBJ2-7; no reliable D call. The V and J ends lost 3 bases and 6 bases respectively, with 12 bases between them. This CDR3 comprises 13 residues. The germline CDR1 and CDR2 sequences are ENHRY and SYGVKD. The CDR3 spells CAISDYFPLEQYF. The CDR3 DNA sequence: TGTGCCATCAGTGATTATTTCCCCCTCGAGCAGTACTTC.

The chain recombines TRBV27 with TRBJ2-2, with 8 bases identical to TRBD2. The V and J ends lost 3 bases and 7 bases, in that order; junction bases with no gene match: 7. Germline CDR1 is MNHEY and CDR2 is SMNVEV (reference sequence). The CDR3 runs 15 residues. The DNA for the CDR3 is TGTGCCAGCAGTTTCGGGACTAGGGTGGTCGGGGAGCTGTTTTTT. It translates to CASSFGTRVVGELFF.

The rearrangement uses TRBV15 and TRBJ2-5, with 8 bases identical to TRBD2. Trimming removed 1 base from V and 5 bases from J; junction bases left unmatched: 3. This CDR3 has 14 residues. CDR1 and CDR2 (germline): LNHNV, YYDKDF (reference sequence). This CDR3 is CATSRGTSIETQYF. CDR3 in DNA: TGTGCCACCAGCAGAGGGACTAGCATTGAGACCCAGTACTTC.